The 18 T cell receptor beta chains listed next were all sequenced from one sample in a study of T cell responses to AZD1222 COVID-19 vaccine. The table came from immunoSEQ multiplex PCR; TCRdb's copy has only in-frame clones and leaves some out. The table includes around 20,000 clones, about four fifths detected once. The specimen was peripheral blood, collected 28 days after the second AZD1222 dose. The receptors derive from an adult who received the AZD1222 COVID-19 vaccine.

This sequence joins TRBV3-1 (or the pseudogene TRBV3-2) and TRBJ2-7, with D unclear. This CDR3 has 15 residues. Trimming left V 4 bases short and J 3 bases short, with 16 bases between. CDR1 is LGHDT and CDR2 is YNNKEL in the germline V gene (reference sequence). The CDR3 nucleotides are TGTGCCAGCAGCCTGTCGGCCGTTACTCTCTACGAGCAGTACTTC. It yields the protein CASSLSAVTLYEQYF.

This clone was detected once. V gene TRBV30 combines with J gene TRBJ2-2; 10 positions match TRBD1. CDR3 length: 17 residues. Trimming cost V 3 bases and J 5 bases; bases outside gene matches: 12. Germline CDR1 and CDR2: GTSNPN and SVGIG (reference sequence). In DNA form, the CDR3 reads TGTGCCTGGAGGGAACGGGACAGGGGAGTAAGGACCGGGGAGCTGTTTTTT. Translating it yields CAWRERDRGVRTGELFF.

The chain carries TRBV5-1 and TRBJ2-1, with D perhaps TRBD1 (7 bases). The V and J ends lost 1 base and 5 bases respectively, with 16 bases between them. The CDR3 totals 16 residues. Germline CDR1 and CDR2: SGHRS and YFSETQ. The CDR3 loop is CASSLTYRGLNNEQFF. In nucleotides, the CDR3 is TGCGCCAGCAGCTTGACCTACAGGGGACTGAACAATGAGCAGTTCTTC. The full variable domain, with the rest looked up from reference TRBV5-1 and TRBJ2-1, is KAGVTQTPRYLIKTRGQQVTLSCSPISGHRSVSWYQQTPGQGLQFLFEYFSETQRNKGNFPGRFSGRQFSNSRSEMNVSTLELGDSALYLCASSLTYRGLNNEQFFGPGTRLTVL.

The chain links TRBV5-6 to TRBJ2-5; 9 bases line up with TRBD1. Trimming removed 0 bases from V and 2 bases from J; junction bases left unmatched: 2. The CDR3 runs to 15 residues. The germline CDR1 and CDR2 sequences are SGHDT and YYEEEE. This CDR3 reads CASSLGDREQETQYF. CDR3 nucleotide sequence: TGTGCCAGCAGCTTGGGGGACAGGGAACAAGAGACCCAGTACTTC. Together with reference TRBV5-6 and TRBJ2-5, the CDR3 gives the full variable domain: DAGVTQSPTHLIKTRGQQVTLRCSPKSGHDTVSWYQQALGQGPQFIFQYYEEEERQRGNFPDRFSGHQFPNYSSELNVNALLLGDSALYLCASSLGDREQETQYFGPGTRLLVL.

The chain recombines TRBV7-2 with TRBJ2-3; D is perhaps TRBD1 (6 bases). The ends were cut back, 5 bases at V and 1 base at J, with 19 bases in the middle. The CDR3 contains 17 residues. The germline V gene encodes CDR1 SGHTA and CDR2 FQGNSA. CDR3 sequence reads: CASSRSSGRGGTDTQYF. CDR3 coding DNA: TGTGCCAGCAGCCGTTCTTCAGGCAGGGGAGGCACAGATACGCAGTATTTT. The full variable domain, with the rest looked up from reference TRBV7-2 and TRBJ2-3, is GAGVSQSPSNKVTEKGKDVELRCDPISGHTALYWYRQSLGQGLEFLIYFQGNSAPDKSGLPSDRFSAERTGGSVSTLTIQRTQQEDSAVYLCASSRSSGRGGTDTQYFGPGTRLTVL.

This chain links TRBV29-1 with TRBJ2-3; the match to TRBD2 covers 8 bases. The CDR3 is made up of 15 amino acids. The germline gives CDR1 SQVTM, CDR2 ANQGSEA. V shed 1 base and J 6 bases; nucleotides not matched to a gene: 9. The CDR3 nucleotides are TGCAGCGTTGAAGGAAGAGCGGGAGTAGGTGATACGCAGTATTTT. Its translation: CSVEGRAGVGDTQYF.

This clone was counted between two and nine times. The CDR3 reads CASSVGPLRGATNEKLFF. CDR3 coding DNA: TGTGCCAGTAGTGTCGGGCCCTTACGAGGGGCAACTAATGAAAAACTGTTTTTT. The J gene is TRBJ1-4, the V gene TRBV19, with a weak D call TRBD1 (5 bases). The CDR3 contains 18 residues. Germline V CDR1 and CDR2: LNHDA, SQIVND (reference sequence). V was shortened by 5 bases and J by 0 bases, with 19 bases between the two germline ends.

The chain is built from TRBV10-3 and TRBJ2-3; D is unresolved. The CDR3 sequence is 13 residues long. Germline V gene sequence: CDR1 ENHRY, CDR2 SYGVKD. V was trimmed by 4 bases and J by 11 bases, leaving 16 bases between them. CDR3 sequence (DNA): TGTGCCATCAGTGCGCCGCCCCCCGGAGTGCAGTATTTT. Translated: CAISAPPPGVQYF.

J is TRBJ1-5 and V is TRBV29-1, with TRBD1 matching over 8 bases. This CDR3 is 18 amino acids long. The germline V gene encodes CDR1 SQVTM and CDR2 ANQGSEA. After removal of 2 bases from V and 2 bases from J, the junction contained 14 bases not matched to a gene. CDR3 DNA: TGCAGCGTTGAAAGGCGCGGGACAGGCTGTCGGGGCAATCAGCCCCAGCATTTT. It encodes CSVERRGTGCRGNQPQHF.

This sequence joins TRBV15 and TRBJ1-3; TRBD1 is a possible D gene (5 bases). Trimming took off 0 bases at V and 3 bases at J, with 12 bases between the two ends. Per the germline V gene, CDR1 is LNHNV and CDR2 is YYDKDF (reference sequence). This CDR3 region has 16 residues. The CDR3 nucleotides read TGTGCCACCAGCAGAGAGGCTCCAGGGTATGGAAACACCATATATTTT. This gives the protein CATSREAPGYGNTIYF.

The V and J genes are TRBV27 and TRBJ2-3; 7 bases agree with TRBD2. The length of the CDR3 is 15 residues. Germline V gene sequence: CDR1 MNHEY, CDR2 SMNVEV (reference sequence). With 5 bases clipped from V and 0 bases from J, the junction kept 5 bases outside the gene matches. This CDR3 reads CASSTRDYSTDTQYF. As DNA, the CDR3 is TGTGCCAGCAGTACCCGGGACTATAGCACAGATACGCAGTATTTT.

This chain joins TRBV27 and TRBJ2-1, with TRBD2 as a possible D gene (6 bases). Trimming took 8 bases from V and 4 from J, leaving 12 bases between them. Germline lookup yields CDR1 MNHEY and CDR2 SMNVEV (reference sequence). The CDR3 is made up of 13 amino acids. For the CDR3, the DNA is TGTGCCAGCCGGGGGAACTCGTACAATGAGCAGTTCTTC. Amino acid sequence: CASRGNSYNEQFF.

The DNA for the CDR3 is TGTGCCAGCAGCTTATTGGGGCCTGGGGGTCAGCCCCAGCATTTT. It specifies CASSLLGPGGQPQHF. The chain is built from TRBV7-2 and TRBJ1-5, with D possibly matching TRBD1 (5 bases). V was trimmed by 2 bases and J by 6 bases, leaving 14 bases between them. The CDR3 consists of 15 residues. Germline CDR1 is SGHTA and CDR2 is FQGNSA.

V and J are TRBV12-3 or TRBV12-4 and TRBJ1-2; D unresolved. The CDR3 contains 13 residues. The germline V and J ends were trimmed by 4 bases and 11 bases, with 17 bases remaining between them. Here the CDR3 reads CASSWTEYQGYTF. The CDR3 DNA reads TGTGCCAGCAGTTGGACTGAATACCAAGGGTACACCTTC.

This clone was seen once. The chain has TRBV6-5 and TRBJ1-5; 8 bases agree with TRBD1. This CDR3 spans 15 amino acids. J lost 6 bases, V lost 10 bases, and 14 bases had no gene match. The V gene's germline CDR1 is MNHEY and CDR2 SVGAGI. CDR3 DNA sequence: TGTGCCATCAGGCTCAGGGCAGGGGGCGGTCAGCCCCAGCATTTT. Translating it yields CAIRLRAGGGQPQHF.

This clone was seen once. The CDR3 region has the DNA TGTGCCAGCAGCTTGGGGTACAGGGCGTTGAACACTGAAGCTTTCTTT. Translating gives CASSLGYRALNTEAFF. The V call is TRBV5-5, the J call TRBJ1-1, with D possibly matching TRBD1 (6 bases). Germline V lookup: CDR1 SGHKS, CDR2 YYEKEE (reference sequence). V was cut by 0 bases and J by 0 bases, with 12 bases left in between. This CDR3 spans 16 amino acids.

The V gene is TRBV27, the J gene TRBJ1-2; TRBD1 aligns across 7 bases. Trimming removed 6 bases from V and 4 bases from J; junction bases left unmatched: 14. The CDR3 sequence is 16 residues long. Germline V lookup: CDR1 MNHEY, CDR2 SMNVEV (reference sequence). The CDR3 bases are TGTGCCAGCAGCCGCAACCGGAGGGGGCTCGGCTATGGCTACACCTTC. Protein: CASSRNRRGLGYGYTF.

This chain connects TRBV29-1 to TRBJ1-2, with D maybe TRBD1 (5 bases). CDR1 and CDR2 (germline): SQVTM, ANQGSEA. The ends were cut back, 1 base at V and 5 bases at J, with 17 bases in the middle. The CDR3 sequence is 15 residues long. The chain's CDR3 is CSVEGGDSSAYGYTF. The CDR3 DNA follows: TGCAGCGTTGAAGGTGGGGACTCCTCGGCGTATGGCTACACCTTC.